This T cell receptor beta chain stems from a study of CD8+CD57+ T cells in acquired aplastic anemia. CDR1 DFQATT and CDR2 SNEGSKA come from the germline V gene (reference sequence). The CDR3 has 14 amino acids. Trimming cost V 1 base and J 6 bases, with 16 bases left between them. TCR beta VDJ and CDR3 profiling used genomic DNA as template. TCRdb ran MiXCR on the reads and lists one entry per CDR3 protein. This table has around 200,000 distinct CDR3 sequences, about half appearing once. All patients picked for sequencing had shown, by flow cytometry, an expansion of CD8+CD57+ cells. Diagnosis of severe acquired aplastic anemia applied to all patients.

The receptor was isolated from a human donor with aplastic anemia. The genes are TRBV20-1 and TRBJ2-7; D assignment may be TRBD1 or TRBD2 (6 bases each). Sequencing used sorted CD4+, CD8+, or CD8+CD57+ T cells (not recorded which) from PBMCs. This chain's CDR3 is CSARGGARWGEQYF. In nucleotides, the CDR3 is TGCAGTGCTAGAGGGGGGGCACGGTGGGGCGAGCAGTACTTC.